The 12 T cell receptor beta chains below were found in one sample sequenced in a study of control samples from healthy donors and cancer patients. Sequenced by immunoSEQ multiplex PCR; TCRdb stores in-frame clones only, minus some. The sample holds 100,000 to 150,000 clones; about nine tenths are singletons and the top ten take around 9%. The sample comprised blood. These receptors were obtained from a man aged 35-49 years in good health.

The V gene is TRBV7-8, the J gene TRBJ2-4, with D hard to call. The CDR3 is 12 residues long. The V gene lost 2 bases and the J gene lost 2 bases, with 1 base spanning the gap. Germline CDR1 and CDR2: SGHVS and FQNEAQ. The CDR3 DNA reads as TGTGCCAGCAGCTTATCCAAAAACATTCAGTACTTC. It codes for CASSLSKNIQYF.

This clone was seen a few times. The chain recombines TRBV23-1 with TRBJ2-7; 9 positions match TRBD1. TRBV23-1 is treated as an ORF (open reading frame) with a function not yet certain. Trimming took 3 bases from V and 0 from J; bases not matched to a gene: 6. The CDR3 is 16 amino acids. The chain's CDR3 is CASSQTGTGSSYEQYF. DNA of the CDR3: TGCGCCAGCAGTCAGACGGGGACAGGGAGCTCCTACGAGCAGTACTTC.

The chain employs TRBV7-9 and TRBJ1-4; no firm D call. In germline, CDR1 is SEHNR, CDR2 FQNEAQ (reference sequence). V was cut by 6 bases and J by 5 bases, with 16 bases left in between. CDR3 size: 15 residues. CDR3 nucleotide sequence: TGTGCCAGCAGTACCGACGGTGTAGCGAATGAAAAACTGTTTTTT. This translates into CASSTDGVANEKLFF. The variable domain in full, with the rest retrieved from reference TRBV7-9 and TRBJ1-4, is DTGVSQNPRHKITKRGQNVTFRCDPISEHNRLYWYRQTLGQGPEFLTYFQNEAQLEKSRLLSDRFSAERPKGSFSTLEIQRTEQGDSAMYLCASSTDGVANEKLFFGSGTQLSVL.

V and J are TRBV27 and TRBJ1-4; D ambiguous. This CDR3 contains 17 residues. The ends were cut back, 2 bases at V and 0 bases at J, with 13 bases in the middle. Per germline, CDR1 MNHEY and CDR2 SMNVEV (reference sequence). This chain's CDR3 is CASSLRYGAATNEKLFF. In DNA, the CDR3 is TGTGCCAGCAGTTTAAGATACGGAGCCGCAACTAATGAAAAACTGTTTTTT.

The J gene is TRBJ2-7, the V gene TRBV18, with TRBD1 matching over 7 bases. The CDR3 spans 14 residues. The J segment lost 5 bases and the V segment lost 1 base, leaving 5 bases of the junction unmatched. Germline V gene data show CDR1 as KGHSH and CDR2 as LQKENI. The CDR3 reads CASSPQGTAHEQYF. CDR3 nucleotide sequence: TGTGCCAGCTCACCACAGGGGACAGCCCACGAGCAGTACTTC.

V gene TRBV19 combines with J gene TRBJ2-5; maybe TRBD1 (6 bases). Trimming left V 4 bases short and J 5 bases short, with 17 bases between. CDR1 is LNHDA, CDR2 SQIVND, per germline (reference sequence). The CDR3 sequence is 15 residues long. CDR3 in amino acids: CASSKGTFEGETQYF. CDR3 coding DNA: TGTGCCAGTAGTAAGGGGACATTCGAGGGGGAGACCCAGTACTTC.

The rearrangement uses TRBV10-3 and TRBJ2-7; D may be TRBD1 (5 bases). V was clipped by 8 bases and J by 0 bases, with 11 bases between them. Germline V gene lookup returns CDR1 ENHRY and CDR2 SYGVKD. The CDR3 loop spans 13 amino acids. This CDR3 reads CAIWGGSSYEQYF. The DNA of the CDR3 is TGTGCCATCTGGGGCGGTAGCTCCTACGAGCAGTACTTC.

This rearrangement joins TRBV6-6 to TRBJ1-2; D gene uncertain. The CDR3 is 16 residues long. Looked up from germline, CDR1 is MNHNY and CDR2 is SVGAGI (reference sequence). The V and J ends lost 11 bases and 2 bases respectively, with 24 bases between them. CDR3 nucleotides: TGTGCCTGCCGGGATCAAGGGTTTGAACGGAACTATGGCTACACCTTC. Residues: CACRDQGFERNYGYTF.

This chain connects TRBV18 to TRBJ2-7; 7 bases are a match to TRBD1. The CDR3 runs to 15 residues. CDR1 and CDR2 from the germline V gene are KGHSH and LQKENI. J lost 1 base, V lost 5 bases, and 8 bases had no gene match. The CDR3: CASSEKRQGSYEQYF. The CDR3 DNA sequence: TGTGCCAGCTCAGAAAAAAGACAGGGATCCTACGAGCAGTACTTC.

V gene TRBV5-6 combines with J gene TRBJ2-4; a possible D gene is TRBD1 (5 bases). Germline loops: CDR1 SGHDT, CDR2 YYEEEE. Trimming took 0 bases from V and 7 from J, leaving 14 bases between them. This CDR3 spans 15 amino acids. The CDR3 is CASSLGTSQGNIQYF. As DNA, the CDR3 is TGTGCCAGCAGCTTGGGGACATCGCAGGGTAACATTCAGTACTTC.

The chain carries TRBV7-3 and TRBJ1-2; D gene uncertain. V lost 0 bases and J lost 4, with 12 bases in between. Germline V CDR1 and CDR2: SGHTA, FQGTGA. The CDR3 spans 15 residues. The CDR3 region has the DNA TGTGCCAGCAGCTTAACAACTTTAGGAAGCTATGGCTACACCTTC. The encoded protein is CASSLTTLGSYGYTF.

This clone was picked up one time. V gene TRBV5-1 combines with J gene TRBJ2-1; D is unclear. Germline-derived CDR1 and CDR2 are SGHRS and YFSETQ. This CDR3 region has 13 residues. V lost 0 bases, J lost 7 bases, and 8 bases lay in between. The CDR3 spells CASSLAVWNEQFF. The CDR3 nucleotides read TGCGCCAGCAGCTTGGCGGTGTGGAATGAGCAGTTCTTC. Using reference TRBV5-1 and TRBJ2-1 for the parts outside the CDR3, the full variable domain is KAGVTQTPRYLIKTRGQQVTLSCSPISGHRSVSWYQQTPGQGLQFLFEYFSETQRNKGNFPGRFSGRQFSNSRSEMNVSTLELGDSALYLCASSLAVWNEQFFGPGTRLTVL.